A selection of T cell receptor beta chains follows, all from one sample in a study of cytomegalovirus exposure and HLA in healthy donors. TCRdb keeps only in-frame clones here, not all; method: immunoSEQ multiplex PCR. The sample shows approximately 220,000 clones, 80% to 90% of them seen only once. The material sequenced was PBMCs. The source is a man aged 25 to 45 in good health and CMV-seronegative. The CDR3 runs from the conserved cysteine through the conserved F or W. D genes are given only for firm matches. Rows may omit the clone size; those that give it use once, few, many or a size class.

v_call,d_call,j_call,clone_size,cdr3_nt,cdr3_aa
TRBV7-3,-,TRBJ1-5,-,TGTGCCAGCAGCTTAGCGGGCCATCAGCCCCAGCATTTT,CASSLAGHQPQHF
TRBV27,TRBD1,TRBJ2-2,-,TGTGCCAGCAGTTCCCCCGGGACAGTGAACACCGGGGAGCTGTTTTTT,CASSSPGTVNTGELFF
TRBV6-1,-,TRBJ1-4,-,TGTGCCAGCGGGCGGGTACCTAATGAAAAACTGTTTTTT,CASGRVPNEKLFF
TRBV27,TRBD1,TRBJ1-5,-,TGTGCCAGCAGTTTATTGGGAACAGGGGGCGGGGGAAATCAGCCCCAGCATTTT,CASSLLGTGGGGNQPQHF
TRBV28,-,TRBJ2-1,-,TGTGCCAGCAGTGAGCTACCGGGACTCATGACCTACAATGAGCAGTTCTTC,CASSELPGLMTYNEQFF
TRBV11-3,TRBD2,TRBJ2-1,few,TGTGCCAGCACCCTGGGTAGCGGGGGATACAATGAGCAGTTCTTC,CASTLGSGGYNEQFF
TRBV4-2,-,TRBJ2-7,-,TGTGCCAGCAGCCTCCCGCCCGGGGAGCAGTACTTC,CASSLPPGEQYF
TRBV27,-,TRBJ1-5,-,TGTGCCAGCAGTTTAAGTGGGAGGGGGTATCAGCCCCAGCATTTT,CASSLSGRGYQPQHF
TRBV6-5,-,TRBJ2-5,-,TGTGCCAGCAGTTACTTGGCCGGGACTCTCGAAGAGACCCAGTACTTC,CASSYLAGTLEETQYF
TRBV6-6,TRBD1,TRBJ2-1,-,TGTGCCAGCAGTTCCGACAGGGGTGAGCAGTTCTTC,CASSSDRGEQFF
TRBV27,TRBD1,TRBJ2-7,-,TGTGCCAGCAGTCCTGGGACAGCCTACGAGCAGTACTTC,CASSPGTAYEQYF
TRBV7-9,-,TRBJ2-2,-,TGTGCCAGCAGCTTAGTAACTGGGGAGCTGTTTTTT,CASSLVTGELFF
TRBV4-2,TRBD2,TRBJ2-7,-,TGTGCCAGCAGCCAAGATATAGCGGGGGGATACGAGCAGTACTTC,CASSQDIAGGYEQYF
TRBV28,TRBD1,TRBJ1-3,-,TGTGCCAGCAGTGCCGGGACAGCTGCTTCTGGAAACACCATATATTTT,CASSAGTAASGNTIYF
TRBV4-2,TRBD2,TRBJ2-5,-,TGTGCCAGCAGCCGTAGGAGCGGGGGGGCTTTGAGGGAAGAGACCCAGTACTTC,CASSRRSGGALREETQYF
TRBV5-4,TRBD1,TRBJ1-2,-,TGTGCCAGCAGCCGGGACAGGGCGAATTATGGCTACACCTTC,CASSRDRANYGYTF
TRBV28,TRBD1,TRBJ1-5,-,TGTGCCAGCAGTTTGGACGGGACAGGGGTCCAGCCCCAGCATTTT,CASSLDGTGVQPQHF
TRBV5-6,-,TRBJ1-4,-,TGTGCCAGCAGCGAAACTACGGGGAATGAAAAACTGTTTTTT,CASSETTGNEKLFF
TRBV7-2,TRBD1,TRBJ2-5,-,TGTGCCAGCAGCACCGGGACAGGAAGTGGACGGGAGACCCAGTACTTC,CASSTGTGSGRETQYF
TRBV19,TRBD1,TRBJ2-7,-,TGTGCCAGTAGTGCCGGGACAGGGGATTTCTCCGAGCAGTACTTC,CASSAGTGDFSEQYF
TRBV25-1,TRBD2,TRBJ2-7,-,TGTGCCAGCAGTGAATTTAGCGGGGCTACCTACGAGCAGTACTTC,CASSEFSGATYEQYF
TRBV15,TRBD1,TRBJ1-1,-,TGTGCCACCAGCAGGGACAGGGTCGGTGAAGCTTTCTTT,CATSRDRVGEAFF
TRBV7-9,-,TRBJ2-5,-,TGTGCCAGCAGCTTGAGTGAGACCCAGTACTTC,CASSLSETQYF
TRBV27,-,TRBJ1-4,once,TGTGCCAGCAGTTTAGGTATAGGGGGAATCAATGAAAAACTGTTTTTT,CASSLGIGGINEKLFF
TRBV27,-,TRBJ1-1,-,TGTGCCAGCTGCCATAATGGGGGCCTTCGGGGTGAAGCTTTCTTT,CASCHNGGLRGEAFF
TRBV7-9,TRBD1,TRBJ2-4,few,TGTGCCAGCAGCTTCACCGGGACAGGGATAGCCAAAAACATTCAGTACTTC,CASSFTGTGIAKNIQYF
TRBV6-1,TRBD1,TRBJ1-2,-,TGTGCCAGCAGTGCGACGGGACAGCCGACCTTC,CASSATGQPTF
TRBV6-4,TRBD2,TRBJ2-1,-,TGTGCCAGCAGTGCCCAGACTAGCGGGGTAGGTGAGCAGTTCTTC,CASSAQTSGVGEQFF
TRBV7-8,-,TRBJ1-1,once,TGTGCCAGCAGCTTAGCGCTCGGGGAAGGATCCGCTGAAGCTTTCTTT,CASSLALGEGSAEAFF
TRBV9,TRBD2,TRBJ2-2,-,TGTGCCAGCAGCGTAGCGGGGGGGCTCCCCGGGGAGCTGTTTTTT,CASSVAGGLPGELFF
TRBV18,-,TRBJ2-3,few,TGTGCCAGCTCACCACAGGGAGTAGATACGCAGTATTTT,CASSPQGVDTQYF
TRBV5-8,-,TRBJ1-2,-,TGTGCCAGCAGCTTGCTGGGAGATCACCGCTACACCTTC,CASSLLGDHRYTF
TRBV6-5,-,TRBJ2-5,-,TGTGCCAGCAGCAGGGGACAGGCCCGCCGGGGGGCCCAGTACTTC,CASSRGQARRGAQYF
TRBV19,TRBD2,TRBJ2-1,once,TGTGCCAGTAGTACGGGACTAGCGGGGGGCTCGTGGAATGAGCAGTTCTTC,CASSTGLAGGSWNEQFF
TRBV4-3,TRBD2,TRBJ2-1,-,TGCGCCAGCAGGGACGGACTAGTCAACCATAAGCAGTTCTTC,CASRDGLVNHKQFF
TRBV6-1,-,TRBJ1-2,-,TGTGCCAGCAGCGAAACAGGCTATGGCTACACCTTC,CASSETGYGYTF
TRBV6-5,-,TRBJ1-2,-,TGTGCCAGCAACAAAGGGGGGGACTATGGCTACACCTTC,CASNKGGDYGYTF